The 17 T cell receptor beta chains below were found in one sample sequenced in a study of identical twins. TCRdb itself ran the 5' RACE reads through MiXCR, one entry per CDR3 protein. Here the sample spans around 340,000 distinct CDR3 sequences, about 9% being singletons. The sample was naive T cells sorted from blood. The origin of the receptors is a woman in her 50s in good health.

This clonotype was detected ten times or more. The chain recombines TRBV29-1 with TRBJ2-2; weak D call: TRBD1 (8 bases). The germline V gene encodes CDR1 SQVTM and CDR2 ANQGSEA. CDR3 length: 16 amino acids. V lost 6 bases and J 2 bases, leaving 19 bases between the germline ends. CDR3 DNA: TGCAGCGTCAGGGGGCGGCGGGAGACAAACACCGGGGAGCTGTTTTTT. As protein: CSVRGRRETNTGELFF.

This clonotype has more than one count but fewer than ten. The gene calls are TRBV30 and TRBJ1-4, with D tentatively TRBD1 (6 bases). Germline lookup yields CDR1 GTSNPN and CDR2 SVGIG (reference sequence). Trimming cost V 2 bases and J 8 bases, with 12 bases left between them. This CDR3 is 13 amino acids long. CDR3 protein: CAWSSQGREKLFF. In nucleotides, the CDR3 is TGTGCCTGGAGTTCACAGGGCAGAGAAAAACTGTTTTTT.

This clonotype was detected many times. V is TRBV29-1 and J is TRBJ2-3; D might be TRBD1 or TRBD2, each matching 5 bases. The CDR3 sequence is 15 residues long. V lost 6 bases and J lost 0, with 16 bases in between. Germline V gene data show CDR1 as SQVTM and CDR2 as ANQGSEA. The chain's CDR3 is CSVTRDATSTDTQYF. The DNA of the CDR3 is TGCAGCGTGACCCGGGACGCAACTAGCACAGATACGCAGTATTTT.

The J gene is TRBJ1-1, the V gene TRBV7-9; D is ambiguous. The CDR3 runs to 12 residues. V dropped 6 bases and J dropped 7 bases, with 12 bases sitting between them. Germline values: CDR1 SEHNR, CDR2 FQNEAQ (reference sequence). CDR3 in amino acids: CASSRSPYEAFF. The CDR3 DNA is TGTGCCAGCAGTCGCAGTCCCTATGAAGCTTTCTTT.

The rearrangement joins TRBV3-1 to TRBJ2-5, with 9 bases identical to TRBD2. Germline lookup yields CDR1 LGHDT and CDR2 YNNKEL (reference sequence). The CDR3 consists of 15 residues. Germline trimming cut 10 bases from V and 1 base from J; bases unmatched to any gene: 10. The CDR3 DNA reads as TGTGCCACCGCCCCGGCTAGCGGGATCCAAGAGACCCAGTACTTC. The encoded protein is CATAPASGIQETQYF.

Concerning this clonotype: The germline gene is not matched at one end of the junction; a read error may be the cause. This rearrangement joins TRBV20-1 to TRBJ2-5; 10 bases fit TRBD2. This CDR3 contains 16 residues. Germline loops: CDR1 DFQATT, CDR2 SNEGSKA (reference sequence). The CDR3, as DNA: TGCCGTGCTCCCACAAGAGTGCTAGCGGGAGAAGAGACCCAGTACTTC. Translation gives CRAPTRVLAGEETQYF.

This clonotype occurred a few times. V usage is TRBV10-3 and J usage is TRBJ2-5; 9 nucleotides line up with TRBD1. Germline V CDR1 and CDR2: ENHRY, SYGVKD. After removal of 10 bases from V and 1 base from J, the junction contained 7 bases not matched to a gene. The CDR3 runs to 14 residues. DNA for the CDR3: TGTGCCACCGGGACAGGGTCGAGCCAAGAGACCCAGTACTTC. This translates into CATGTGSSQETQYF.

The V gene is TRBV9, the J gene TRBJ1-2; unclear D gene. Germline assignment: CDR1 SGDLS and CDR2 YYNGEE. Trimming removed 4 bases at V and 10 bases at J, with 20 bases between. The CDR3 runs to 14 residues. CDR3 sequence reads: CASSLRSWTGNYTF. The CDR3 DNA reads as TGTGCCAGCAGCCTCAGGTCATGGACGGGCAACTACACCTTC.

This clonotype was found a few times. The chain is built from TRBV5-4 and TRBJ2-3; 7 nucleotides match TRBD1. Germline CDR1 and CDR2: SGHNT and YYREEE (reference sequence). With V trimmed by 2 bases and J by 4 bases, 7 bases remained unmatched. This CDR3 region has 15 residues. The CDR3 reads CASSLQGFMADTQYF. The CDR3 DNA reads as TGTGCCAGCAGCTTACAGGGGTTTATGGCAGATACGCAGTATTTT.

Only a few counts were recorded for this clonotype. The chain combines TRBV5-1 with TRBJ2-7, with TRBD2 identical over 10 bases. CDR1 and CDR2 (germline): SGHRS, YFSETQ. The V gene end was trimmed by 7 bases and the J gene end by 3 bases; junction bases not matched to a gene: 7. CDR3 length: 14 amino acids. The CDR3 here is CASRPSGSGYEQYF. The DNA of the CDR3 is TGCGCCAGCCGTCCTAGCGGGAGCGGCTACGAGCAGTACTTC.

This clonotype was detected ten times or more. One end of the junction varies from germline; a read error may be responsible. The chain links TRBV6-5 to TRBJ1-1; D is perhaps TRBD1 (5 bases). CDR3 size: 13 residues. Per the germline V gene, CDR1 is MNHEY and CDR2 is SVGAGI. Here the CDR3 DNA reads TGTGCCAGCAGTTACTCGGATCTTCAGGGTACGCTATTT. It is translated as CASSYSDLQGTLF.

This clonotype was found a few times. The CDR3 DNA reads as TGCAGTGCTAGCCACCTTCATGAGACCCAGTACTTC. Translation: CSASHLHETQYF. This chain connects TRBV20-1 to TRBJ2-5, with unresolved D. Germline V lookup: CDR1 DFQATT, CDR2 SNEGSKA (reference sequence). CDR3 size: 12 residues. V lost 3 bases and J lost 5, with 10 bases in between.

The chain carries TRBV7-2 and TRBJ2-3, with a possible D match to TRBD2 (7 bases). Trimming shortened V by 1 base and J by 2 bases, and 13 bases separated the two germline ends. The CDR3 totals 16 residues. The germline V gene has CDR1 SGHTA and CDR2 FQGNSA. The CDR3 DNA is TGTGCCAGCAGCTTAGGCTGGGGGGGCCCCACAGATACGCAGTATTTT. It yields the protein CASSLGWGGPTDTQYF.

V is TRBV5-4 and J is TRBJ2-7; 10 bases match TRBD1. CDR1 SGHNT and CDR2 YYREEE come from the germline V gene (reference sequence). The J segment lost 3 bases and the V segment lost 2 bases, leaving 2 bases of the junction unmatched. The CDR3 covers 14 residues. CDR3 sequence: CASSFGQGGYEQYV. The DNA of the CDR3 is TGTGCCAGCAGCTTCGGACAGGGGGGCTACGAGCAGTACGTC.

This clonotype was counted a few times. The V gene is TRBV10-3, the J gene TRBJ2-7; D uncertain. The germline V gene encodes CDR1 ENHRY and CDR2 SYGVKD. Trimming cost V 0 bases and J 6 bases, with 6 bases left between them. The CDR3 contains 12 residues. CDR3 DNA: TGTGCCATCAGTGAGTCCCAAAGCGAGCAGTACTTC. This encodes CAISESQSEQYF.

This rearrangement joins TRBV5-1 to TRBJ2-1; D is perhaps TRBD1 (5 bases). This CDR3 contains 15 residues. Trimming removed 3 bases from V and 2 bases from J, with 12 bases in between. Germline V lookup: CDR1 SGHRS, CDR2 YFSETQ. The CDR3 spells CASSSTGATYNEQFF. The CDR3 DNA reads as TGCGCCAGCAGCTCCACAGGAGCCACCTACAATGAGCAGTTCTTC.

Only a few counts were recorded for this clonotype. The rearrangement joins TRBV7-2 to TRBJ2-3, with 9 nucleotides matching TRBD2. V gave up 4 bases and J gave up 0 bases; unmatched junction bases: 2. This CDR3 region has 15 residues. The germline V gene has CDR1 SGHTA and CDR2 FQGNSA. As DNA, the CDR3 is TGTGCCAGCAGCTGGGCGGGAGGGAGCACAGATACGCAGTATTTT. Protein sequence: CASSWAGGSTDTQYF. Complete variable domain (other parts from reference TRBV7-2 and TRBJ2-3): GAGVSQSPSNKVTEKGKDVELRCDPISGHTALYWYRQSLGQGLEFLIYFQGNSAPDKSGLPSDRFSAERTGGSVSTLTIQRTQQEDSAVYLCASSWAGGSTDTQYFGPGTRLTVL.